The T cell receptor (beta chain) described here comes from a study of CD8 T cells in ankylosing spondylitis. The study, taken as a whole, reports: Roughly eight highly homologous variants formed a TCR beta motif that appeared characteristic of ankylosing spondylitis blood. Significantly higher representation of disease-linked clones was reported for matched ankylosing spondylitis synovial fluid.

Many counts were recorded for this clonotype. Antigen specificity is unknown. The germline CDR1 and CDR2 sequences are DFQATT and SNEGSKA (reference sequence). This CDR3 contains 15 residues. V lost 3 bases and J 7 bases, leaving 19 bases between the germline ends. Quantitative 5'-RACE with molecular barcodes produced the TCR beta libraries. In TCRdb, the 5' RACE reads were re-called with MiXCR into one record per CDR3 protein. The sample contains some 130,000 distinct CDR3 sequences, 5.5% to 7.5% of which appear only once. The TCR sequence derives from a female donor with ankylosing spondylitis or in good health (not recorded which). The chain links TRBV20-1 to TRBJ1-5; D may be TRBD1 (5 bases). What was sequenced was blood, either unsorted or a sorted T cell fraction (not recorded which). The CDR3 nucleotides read TGCAGTGCTAGTATCGGGGGGAGGCTGGGGCAGCCCCAGCATTTT. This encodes CSASIGGRLGQPQHF.